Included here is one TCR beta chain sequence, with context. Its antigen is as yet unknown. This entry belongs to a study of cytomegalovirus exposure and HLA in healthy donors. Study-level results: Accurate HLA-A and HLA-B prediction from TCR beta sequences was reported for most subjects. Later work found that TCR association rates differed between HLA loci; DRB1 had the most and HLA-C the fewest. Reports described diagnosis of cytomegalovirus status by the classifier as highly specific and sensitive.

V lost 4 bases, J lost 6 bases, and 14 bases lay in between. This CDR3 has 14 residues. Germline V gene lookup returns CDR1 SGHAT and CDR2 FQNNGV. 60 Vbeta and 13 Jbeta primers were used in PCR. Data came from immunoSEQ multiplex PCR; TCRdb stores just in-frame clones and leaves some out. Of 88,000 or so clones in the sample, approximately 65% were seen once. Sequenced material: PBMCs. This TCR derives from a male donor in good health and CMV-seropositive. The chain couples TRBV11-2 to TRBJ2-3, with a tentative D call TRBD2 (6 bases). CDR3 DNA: TGTGCCAGCAGCTCCCAAAGGGAGGCGGATACGCAGTATTTT. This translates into CASSSQREADTQYF.